This T cell receptor beta chain originates from a study of cytomegalovirus exposure and HLA in healthy donors. Study-level background: An early data release held approximately 85 million unique TCRs from HLA-typed donors.

The CDR3 is 13 residues long. Germline CDR1 is SGHRS and CDR2 is YFSETQ. Trimming shortened V by 1 base and J by 4 bases, and 8 bases separated the two germline ends. It was with 60 Vbeta and 13 Jbeta primers that the PCR ran. Libraries were prepared by immunoSEQ multiplex PCR; TCRdb keeps only in-frame clonotypes and omits some of them. The data hold 55,000 to 80,000 clones, with more than 70% observed a single time. The source is a man between 45 and 60 years old in good health and CMV-seropositive. This chain connects TRBV5-1 to TRBJ1-2; D ambiguous. The sequencing input was PBMCs. In DNA, the CDR3 is TGCGCCAGCAGCTTGCCAGACTCCTATGGCTACACCTTC. Translation gives CASSLPDSYGYTF.